This T cell receptor beta chain was found in a study of blood T cells in healthy people across ages. Next came a second PCR, run for roughly 6 to 11 cycles, which used a sample-barcoded 5' primer along with a J-beta primer mix. TCRdb recomputed calls from the 5' RACE reads with MiXCR, one row per CDR3 protein. The table records some 640,000 distinct CDR3 sequences, about 52% of them present only once. General study points: Compared with aged donors, long-lived donors showed fewer expanded clones, suggesting selection.

As concerns this clonotype: The target antigen is unknown.

The CDR3 loop spans 15 amino acids. Germline assignment: CDR1 SGHDT and CDR2 YYEEEE. Trimming stripped 3 bases from V and 0 bases from J, with 12 bases between. A minimum of 5.5 micrograms of total RNA was extracted per sample. The sample comprised blood. The sequence was collected from a woman aged 55-69 years in good health. V gene TRBV5-6 combines with J gene TRBJ1-2; a possible D gene is TRBD1 (5 bases). CDR3 residues: CASSWGLLANYGYTF. DNA of the CDR3: TGTGCCAGCAGCTGGGGACTCTTAGCTAACTATGGCTACACCTTC.